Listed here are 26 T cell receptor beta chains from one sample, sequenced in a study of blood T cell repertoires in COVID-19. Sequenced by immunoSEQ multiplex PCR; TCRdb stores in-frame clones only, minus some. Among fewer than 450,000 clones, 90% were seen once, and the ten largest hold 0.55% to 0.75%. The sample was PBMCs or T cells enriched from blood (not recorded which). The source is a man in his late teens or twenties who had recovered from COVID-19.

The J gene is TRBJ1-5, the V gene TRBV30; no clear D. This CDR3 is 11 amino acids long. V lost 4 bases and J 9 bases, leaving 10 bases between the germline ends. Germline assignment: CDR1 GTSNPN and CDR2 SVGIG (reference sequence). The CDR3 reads CAWINSGPQHF. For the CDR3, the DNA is TGTGCCTGGATCAATTCGGGGCCCCAGCATTTT.

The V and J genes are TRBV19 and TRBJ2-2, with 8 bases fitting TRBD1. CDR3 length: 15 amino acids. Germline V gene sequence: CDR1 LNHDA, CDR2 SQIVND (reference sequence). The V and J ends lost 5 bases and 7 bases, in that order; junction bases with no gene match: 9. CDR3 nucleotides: TGTGCCAGTAGTTCGCGTGCCGGGACAGGCGGGGAGCTGTTTTTT. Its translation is CASSSRAGTGGELFF. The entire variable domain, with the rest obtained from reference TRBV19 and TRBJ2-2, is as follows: DGGITQSPKYLFRKEGQNVTLSCEQNLNHDAMYWYRQDPGQGLRLIYYSQIVNDFQKGDIAEGYSVSREKKESFPLTVTSAQKNPTAFYLCASSSRAGTGGELFFGEGSRLTVL.

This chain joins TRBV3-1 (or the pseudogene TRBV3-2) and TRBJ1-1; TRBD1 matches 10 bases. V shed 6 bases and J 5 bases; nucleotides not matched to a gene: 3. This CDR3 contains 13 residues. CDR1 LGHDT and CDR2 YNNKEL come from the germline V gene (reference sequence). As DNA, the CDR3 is TGTGCCAGCAGAAGGACAGGGGGGACTGAAGCTTTCTTT. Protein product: CASRRTGGTEAFF.

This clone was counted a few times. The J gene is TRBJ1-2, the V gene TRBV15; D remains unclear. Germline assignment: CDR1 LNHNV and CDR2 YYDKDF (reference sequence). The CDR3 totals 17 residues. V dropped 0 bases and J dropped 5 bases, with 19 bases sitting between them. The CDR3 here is CATSRDKLPPGRYGYTF. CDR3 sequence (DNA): TGTGCCACCAGCAGAGATAAACTCCCCCCGGGTAGATATGGCTACACCTTC.

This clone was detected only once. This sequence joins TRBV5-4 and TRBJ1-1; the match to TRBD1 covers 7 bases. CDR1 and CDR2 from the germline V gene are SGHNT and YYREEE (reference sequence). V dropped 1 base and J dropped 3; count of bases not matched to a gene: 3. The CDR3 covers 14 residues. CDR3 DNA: TGTGCCAGCAGCTTGAATCAGGGGGACACTGAAGCTTTCTTT. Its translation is CASSLNQGDTEAFF.

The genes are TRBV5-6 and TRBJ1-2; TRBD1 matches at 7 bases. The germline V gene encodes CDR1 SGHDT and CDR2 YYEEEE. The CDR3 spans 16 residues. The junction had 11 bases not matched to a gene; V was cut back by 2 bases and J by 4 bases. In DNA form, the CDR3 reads TGTGCCAGCAGCTTCAACACCGGGACAGCTTTCTATGGCTACACCTTC. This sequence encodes CASSFNTGTAFYGYTF. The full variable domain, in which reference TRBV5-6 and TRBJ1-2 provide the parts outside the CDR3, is DAGVTQSPTHLIKTRGQQVTLRCSPKSGHDTVSWYQQALGQGPQFIFQYYEEEERQRGNFPDRFSGHQFPNYSSELNVNALLLGDSALYLCASSFNTGTAFYGYTFGSGTRLTVV.

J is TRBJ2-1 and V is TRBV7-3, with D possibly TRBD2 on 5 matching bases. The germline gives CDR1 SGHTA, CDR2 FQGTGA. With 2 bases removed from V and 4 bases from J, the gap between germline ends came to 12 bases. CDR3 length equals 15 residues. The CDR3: CASSLGGLSYNEQFF. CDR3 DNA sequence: TGTGCCAGCAGCTTAGGCGGGTTATCTTACAATGAGCAGTTCTTC.

The CDR3 here is CASSRLTSGGTTYNEQFF. CDR3 sequence (DNA): TGTGCCAGCAGCCGCCTGACTAGCGGGGGGACAACCTACAATGAGCAGTTCTTC. This rearrangement joins TRBV3-1 (or the pseudogene TRBV3-2) to TRBJ2-1; 13 nucleotides match TRBD2. The CDR3 runs to 18 residues. V lost 4 bases and J lost 2; bases outside the gene matches: 8. Germline loops: CDR1 LGHDT, CDR2 YNNKEL (reference sequence).

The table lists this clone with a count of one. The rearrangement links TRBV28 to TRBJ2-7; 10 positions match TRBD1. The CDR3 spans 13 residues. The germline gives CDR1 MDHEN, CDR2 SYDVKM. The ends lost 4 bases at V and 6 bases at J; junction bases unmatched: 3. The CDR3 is CASSSGQGGEQYF. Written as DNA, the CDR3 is TGTGCCAGCAGTTCCGGACAGGGGGGCGAGCAGTACTTC.

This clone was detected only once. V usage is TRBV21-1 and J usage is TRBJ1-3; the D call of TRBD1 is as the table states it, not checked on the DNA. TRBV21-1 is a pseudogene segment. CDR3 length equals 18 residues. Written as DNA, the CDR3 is TGTGCCAGCCTCAAGGTGGGCGACAGGGGCGAAGCTGGAAACACCATATATTTT. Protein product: CASLKVGDRGEAGNTIYF.

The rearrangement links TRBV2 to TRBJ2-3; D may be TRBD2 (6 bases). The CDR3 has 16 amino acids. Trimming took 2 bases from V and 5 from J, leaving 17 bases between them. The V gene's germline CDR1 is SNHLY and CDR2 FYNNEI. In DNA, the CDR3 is TGTGCCAGCAGTGAACGGGTGTCGGGAGTAATAGATACGCAGTATTTT. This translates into CASSERVSGVIDTQYF.

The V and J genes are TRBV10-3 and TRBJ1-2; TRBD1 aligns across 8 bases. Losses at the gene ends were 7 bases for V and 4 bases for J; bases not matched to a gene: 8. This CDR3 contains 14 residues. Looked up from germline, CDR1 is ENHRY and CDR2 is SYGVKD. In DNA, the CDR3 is TGTGCCATCACCCCAGGGGGCGGCTCCTATGGCTACACCTTC. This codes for CAITPGGGSYGYTF.

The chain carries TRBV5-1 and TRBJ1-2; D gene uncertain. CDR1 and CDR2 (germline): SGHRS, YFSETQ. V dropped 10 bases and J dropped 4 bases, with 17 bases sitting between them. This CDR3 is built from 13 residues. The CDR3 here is CASREGGLYGYTF. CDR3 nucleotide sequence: TGCGCCTCCCGGGAGGGAGGCCTCTATGGCTACACCTTC.

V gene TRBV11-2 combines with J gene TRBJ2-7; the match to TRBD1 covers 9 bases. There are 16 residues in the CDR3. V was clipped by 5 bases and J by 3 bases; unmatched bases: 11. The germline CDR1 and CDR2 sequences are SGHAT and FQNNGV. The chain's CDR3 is CASSGAWDRVVYEQYF. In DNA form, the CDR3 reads TGTGCCAGCAGCGGGGCCTGGGACAGGGTGGTCTACGAGCAGTACTTC.

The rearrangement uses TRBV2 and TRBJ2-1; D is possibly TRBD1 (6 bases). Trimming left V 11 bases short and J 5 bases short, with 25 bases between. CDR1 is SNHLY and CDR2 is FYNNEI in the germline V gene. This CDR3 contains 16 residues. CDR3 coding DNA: TGTGCCGGGACGGGACACCACCCTTCCAGAAACAATGAGCAGTTCTTC. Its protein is CAGTGHHPSRNNEQFF. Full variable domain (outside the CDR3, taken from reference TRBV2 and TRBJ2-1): EPEVTQTPSHQVTQMGQEVILRCVPISNHLYFYWYRQILGQKVEFLVSFYNNEISEKSEIFDDQFSVERPDGSNFTLKIRSTKLEDSAMYFCAGTGHHPSRNNEQFFGPGTRLTVL.

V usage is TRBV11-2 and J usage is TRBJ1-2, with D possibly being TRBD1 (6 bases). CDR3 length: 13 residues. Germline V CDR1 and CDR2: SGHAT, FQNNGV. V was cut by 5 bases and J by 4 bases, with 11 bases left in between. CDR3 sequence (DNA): TGTGCCAGCAGCGCAGGGGCCAGCTATGGCTACACCTTC. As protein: CASSAGASYGYTF.

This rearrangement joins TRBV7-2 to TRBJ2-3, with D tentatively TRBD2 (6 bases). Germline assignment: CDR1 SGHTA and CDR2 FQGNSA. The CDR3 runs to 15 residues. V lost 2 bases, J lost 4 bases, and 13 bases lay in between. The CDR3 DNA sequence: TGTGCCAGCAGCTTAAGTCGGGCTAGCGCAGATACGCAGTATTTT. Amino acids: CASSLSRASADTQYF.

CDR3 in amino acids: CASSPRGKLAGHEQYF. CDR3 bases: TGTGCCAGCTCCCCCCGTGGTAAGCTAGCGGGACACGAGCAGTACTTC. The chain couples TRBV18 to TRBJ2-7; 9 nucleotides agree with TRBD2. CDR1 is KGHSH and CDR2 is LQKENI in the germline V gene. V gave up 6 bases and J gave up 5 bases; unmatched junction bases: 14. This CDR3 has 16 amino acids. The full variable domain, completed using reference TRBV18 and TRBJ2-7, is NAGVMQNPRHLVRRRGQEARLRCSPMKGHSHVYWYRQLPEEGLKFMVYLQKENIIDESGMPKERFSAEFPKEGPSILRIQQVVRGDSAAYFCASSPRGKLAGHEQYFGPGTRLTVT.

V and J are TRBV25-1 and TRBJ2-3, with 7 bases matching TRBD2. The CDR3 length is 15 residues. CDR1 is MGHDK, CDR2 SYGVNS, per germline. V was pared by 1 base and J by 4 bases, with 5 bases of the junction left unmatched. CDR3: CASSEFLGRADTQYF. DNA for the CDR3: TGTGCCAGCAGTGAATTTCTAGGGAGGGCAGATACGCAGTATTTT.

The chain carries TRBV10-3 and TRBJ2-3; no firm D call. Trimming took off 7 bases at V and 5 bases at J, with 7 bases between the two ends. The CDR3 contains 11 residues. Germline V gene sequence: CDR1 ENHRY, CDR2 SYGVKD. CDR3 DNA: TGTGCCATCAAATCAAAAGATACGCAGTATTTT. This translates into CAIKSKDTQYF.

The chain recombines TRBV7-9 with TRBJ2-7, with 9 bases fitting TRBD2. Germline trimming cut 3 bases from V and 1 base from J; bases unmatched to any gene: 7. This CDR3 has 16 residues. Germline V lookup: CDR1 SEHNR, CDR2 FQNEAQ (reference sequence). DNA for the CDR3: TGTGCCAGCAGCTTGCTCTCAACTAGCGGGTCCTACGAGCAGTACTTC. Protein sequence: CASSLLSTSGSYEQYF.

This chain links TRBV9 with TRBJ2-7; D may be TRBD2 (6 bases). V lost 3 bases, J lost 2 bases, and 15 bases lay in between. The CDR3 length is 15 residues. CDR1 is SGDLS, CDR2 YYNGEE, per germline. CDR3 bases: TGTGCCAGCAGCGGGCATAGCGGACGACCCTACGAGCAGTACTTC. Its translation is CASSGHSGRPYEQYF.

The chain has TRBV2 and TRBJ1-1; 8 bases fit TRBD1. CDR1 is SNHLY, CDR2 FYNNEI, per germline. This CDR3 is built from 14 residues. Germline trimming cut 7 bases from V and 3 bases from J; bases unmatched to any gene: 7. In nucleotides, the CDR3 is TGTGCCAGCAAATTACAGGGGGGGTACACTGAAGCTTTCTTT. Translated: CASKLQGGYTEAFF.

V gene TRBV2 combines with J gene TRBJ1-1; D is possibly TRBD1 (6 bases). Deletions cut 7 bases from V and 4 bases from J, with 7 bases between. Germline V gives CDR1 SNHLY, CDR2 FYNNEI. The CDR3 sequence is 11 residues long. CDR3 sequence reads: CASMGATEAFF. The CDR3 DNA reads TGTGCCAGCATGGGGGCCACTGAAGCTTTCTTT. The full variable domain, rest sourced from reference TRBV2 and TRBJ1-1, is EPEVTQTPSHQVTQMGQEVILRCVPISNHLYFYWYRQILGQKVEFLVSFYNNEISEKSEIFDDQFSVERPDGSNFTLKIRSTKLEDSAMYFCASMGATEAFFGQGTRLTVV.

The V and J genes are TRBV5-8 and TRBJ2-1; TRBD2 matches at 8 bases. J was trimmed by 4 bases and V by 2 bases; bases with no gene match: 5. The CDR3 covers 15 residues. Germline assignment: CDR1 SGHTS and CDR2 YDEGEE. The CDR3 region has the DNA TGTGCCAGCAGCTTCCGACTAGCGCGTTACAATGAGCAGTTCTTC. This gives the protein CASSFRLARYNEQFF.

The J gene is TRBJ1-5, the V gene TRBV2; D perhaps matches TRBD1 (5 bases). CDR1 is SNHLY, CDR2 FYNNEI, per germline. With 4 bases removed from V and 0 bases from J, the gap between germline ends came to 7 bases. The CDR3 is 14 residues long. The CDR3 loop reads CASSGDSSNQPQHF. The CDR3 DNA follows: TGTGCCAGCAGTGGAGACAGTAGCAATCAGCCCCAGCATTTT.